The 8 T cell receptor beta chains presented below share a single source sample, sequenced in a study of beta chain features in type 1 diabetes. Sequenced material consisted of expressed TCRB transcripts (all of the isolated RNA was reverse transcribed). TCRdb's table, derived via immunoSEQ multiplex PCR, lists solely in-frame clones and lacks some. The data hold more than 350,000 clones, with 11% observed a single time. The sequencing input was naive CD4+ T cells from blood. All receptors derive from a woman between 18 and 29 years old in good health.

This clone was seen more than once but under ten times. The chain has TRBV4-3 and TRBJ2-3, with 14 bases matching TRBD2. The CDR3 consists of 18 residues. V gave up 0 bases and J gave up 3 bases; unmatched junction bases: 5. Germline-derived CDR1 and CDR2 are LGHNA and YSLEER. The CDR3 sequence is CASSQEVRTSGGTDTQYF. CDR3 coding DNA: TGCGCCAGCAGCCAAGAGGTCCGGACTAGCGGGGGGACAGATACGCAGTATTTT.

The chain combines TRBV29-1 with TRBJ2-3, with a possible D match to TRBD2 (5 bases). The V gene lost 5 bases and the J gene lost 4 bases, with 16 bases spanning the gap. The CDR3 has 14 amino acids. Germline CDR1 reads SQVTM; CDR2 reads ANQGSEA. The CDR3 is CSVRSGAGSDTQYF. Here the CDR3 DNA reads TGCAGCGTTAGGAGCGGAGCCGGGTCAGATACGCAGTATTTT.

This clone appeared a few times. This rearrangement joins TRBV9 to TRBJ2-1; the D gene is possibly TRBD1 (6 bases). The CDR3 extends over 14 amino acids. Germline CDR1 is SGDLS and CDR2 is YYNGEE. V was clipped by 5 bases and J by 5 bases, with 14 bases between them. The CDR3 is CASSQTGLNNEQFF. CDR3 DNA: TGTGCCAGCAGTCAAACAGGGCTGAACAATGAGCAGTTCTTC.

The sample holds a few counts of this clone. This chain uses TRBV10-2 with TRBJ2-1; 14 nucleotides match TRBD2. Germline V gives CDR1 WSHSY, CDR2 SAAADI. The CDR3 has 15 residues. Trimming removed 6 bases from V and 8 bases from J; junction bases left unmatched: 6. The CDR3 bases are TGCGCCAGCAGATCCGGGACTAGCGGGGGCTATGAGCAGTTCTTC. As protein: CASRSGTSGGYEQFF.

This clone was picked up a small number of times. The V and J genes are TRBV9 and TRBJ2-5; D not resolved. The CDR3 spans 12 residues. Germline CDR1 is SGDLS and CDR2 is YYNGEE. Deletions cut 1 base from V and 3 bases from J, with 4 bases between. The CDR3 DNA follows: TGTGCCAGCAGCGTATCAGAAGAGACCCAGTACTTC. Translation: CASSVSEETQYF. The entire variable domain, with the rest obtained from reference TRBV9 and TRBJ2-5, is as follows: DSGVTQTPKHLITATGQRVTLRCSPRSGDLSVYWYQQSLDQGLQFLIQYYNGEERAKGNILERFSAQQFPDLHSELNLSSLELGDSALYFCASSVSEETQYFGPGTRLLVL.

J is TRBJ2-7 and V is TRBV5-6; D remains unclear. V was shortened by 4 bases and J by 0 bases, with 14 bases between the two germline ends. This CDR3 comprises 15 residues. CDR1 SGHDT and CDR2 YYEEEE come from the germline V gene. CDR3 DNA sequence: TGTGCCAGCAGCCGCCGGTGGCGGAGCTCCTACGAGCAGTACGTC. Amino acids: CASSRRWRSSYEQYV.

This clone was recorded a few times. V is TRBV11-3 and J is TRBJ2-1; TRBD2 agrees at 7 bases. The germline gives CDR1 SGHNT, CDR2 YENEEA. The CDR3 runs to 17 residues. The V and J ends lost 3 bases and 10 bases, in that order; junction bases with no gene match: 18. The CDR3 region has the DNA TGTGCCAGCAGCTTTAAGCGGACTAGTTTCAGGGTAGGAGAGCAGTTCTTC. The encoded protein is CASSFKRTSFRVGEQFF.

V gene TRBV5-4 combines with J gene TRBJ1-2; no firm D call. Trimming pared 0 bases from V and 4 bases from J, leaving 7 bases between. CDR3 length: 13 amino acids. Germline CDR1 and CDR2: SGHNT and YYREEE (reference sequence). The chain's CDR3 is CASSLVPTYGYTF. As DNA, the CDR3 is TGTGCCAGCAGCTTGGTCCCGACCTATGGCTACACCTTC. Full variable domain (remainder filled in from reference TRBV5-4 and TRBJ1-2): ETGVTQSPTHLIKTRGQQVTLRCSSQSGHNTVSWYQQALGQGPQFIFQYYREEENGRGNFPPRFSGLQFPNYSSELNVNALELDDSALYLCASSLVPTYGYTFGSGTRLTVV.